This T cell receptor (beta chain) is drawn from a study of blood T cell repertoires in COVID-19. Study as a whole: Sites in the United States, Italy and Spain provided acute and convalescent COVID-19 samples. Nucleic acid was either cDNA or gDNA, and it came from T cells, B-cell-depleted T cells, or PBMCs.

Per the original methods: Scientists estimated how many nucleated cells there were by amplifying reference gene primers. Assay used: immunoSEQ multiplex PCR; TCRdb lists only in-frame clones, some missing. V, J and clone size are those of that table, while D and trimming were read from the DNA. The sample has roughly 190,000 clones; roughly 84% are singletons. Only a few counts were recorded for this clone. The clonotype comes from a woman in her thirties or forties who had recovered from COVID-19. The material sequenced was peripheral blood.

CDR3 protein: CSVTPGQGYGYTF. The CDR3 region has the DNA TGCAGCGTCACCCCGGGACAGGGCTATGGCTACACCTTC. The chain joins TRBV29-1 to TRBJ1-2, with 9 bases fitting TRBD1. Germline V CDR1 and CDR2: SQVTM, ANQGSEA. V lost 6 bases, J lost 4 bases, and 6 bases stayed unmatched. This CDR3 region has 13 residues.